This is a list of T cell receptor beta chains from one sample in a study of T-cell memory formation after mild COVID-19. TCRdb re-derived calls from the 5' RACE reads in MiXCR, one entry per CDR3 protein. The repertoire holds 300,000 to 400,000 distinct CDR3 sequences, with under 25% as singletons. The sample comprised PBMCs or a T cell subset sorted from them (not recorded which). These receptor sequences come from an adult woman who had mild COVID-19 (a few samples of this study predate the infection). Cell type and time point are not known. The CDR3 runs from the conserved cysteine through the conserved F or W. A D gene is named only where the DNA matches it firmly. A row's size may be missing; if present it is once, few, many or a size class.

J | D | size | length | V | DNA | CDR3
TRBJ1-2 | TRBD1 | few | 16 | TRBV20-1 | TGCAGTGCTAGAGCCATGACCGGGACAGCCGCTGGGCGCTACACCTTC | CSARAMTGTAAGRYTF
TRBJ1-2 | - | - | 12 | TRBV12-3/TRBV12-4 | TGTGCCAGCAGCCCATCCCTCCATGGCTACACCTTC | CASSPSLHGYTF
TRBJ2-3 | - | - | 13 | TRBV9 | TGTGCCAGCAGCGTAGCCCAGGGATATACGCAGTATTTT | CASSVAQGYTQYF
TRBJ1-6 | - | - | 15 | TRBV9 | TGTGCCAGCAGACCTGGTCACGAACCGAATTCACCCCTCCACTTT | CASRPGHEPNSPLHF
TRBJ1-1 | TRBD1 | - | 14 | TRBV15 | TGTGCCACCAGCATGGGACAGGGCTTCCCTGAAGCTTTCTTT | CATSMGQGFPEAFF
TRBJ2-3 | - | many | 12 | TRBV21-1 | TGTGCCAGCAGCAAACACTACTGTACGCAGTATTTT | CASSKHYCTQYF
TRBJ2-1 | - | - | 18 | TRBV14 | TGTGCCAGCAGCCAACCGACCTCTCTCACGGGAGCTCGGGATGAGCAGTTCTTC | CASSQPTSLTGARDEQFF
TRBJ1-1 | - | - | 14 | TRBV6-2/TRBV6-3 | TGTGCCAGCAACGAAAACCGCCGGAACACTGAAGCTTTCTTT | CASNENRRNTEAFF
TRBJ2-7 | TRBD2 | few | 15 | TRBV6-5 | TGTGCCAGCAGTTTCCTTAGCGGGAGGGCCCACGAGCAGTACTTC | CASSFLSGRAHEQYF
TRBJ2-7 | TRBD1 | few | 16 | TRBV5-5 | TGTGCCAGCAGCGGTTTCAGGGGGACCATTTCATACGAGCAGTACTTC | CASSGFRGTISYEQYF
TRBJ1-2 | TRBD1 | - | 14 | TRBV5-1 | TGCGCCAGCAGCTTGGGGGACAGGGCCTATGGCTACACCTTC | CASSLGDRAYGYTF
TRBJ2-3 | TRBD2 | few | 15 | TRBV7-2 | TGTGCCAGCAGCTACGGCGGGGGTCGCACAGATACGCAGTATTTT | CASSYGGGRTDTQYF
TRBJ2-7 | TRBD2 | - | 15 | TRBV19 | TGTGCCAGTAGTTACCGGACTAGCGGGCACTACGAGCAGTACTTC | CASSYRTSGHYEQYF
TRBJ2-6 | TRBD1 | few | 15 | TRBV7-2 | TGTGCCAGCAGCGGACAGGGGCCTGGGGCCAACGTCCTGACTTTC | CASSGQGPGANVLTF
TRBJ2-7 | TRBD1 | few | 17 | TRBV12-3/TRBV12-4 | TGTGCCAGCAGTTTACTGGGCCAGGGGGCGTCAGGAGGCGAGCAGTACTTC | CASSLLGQGASGGEQYF
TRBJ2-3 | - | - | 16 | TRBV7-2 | TGTGCCAGCCCCCCCCGGGAAAGGAAGAGCACAGATACGCAGTATTTT | CASPPRERKSTDTQYF
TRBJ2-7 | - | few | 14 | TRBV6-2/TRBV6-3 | TGTGCCAGCAGTTACGGGCTTGTTTCCTACGAGCAGTACTTC | CASSYGLVSYEQYF
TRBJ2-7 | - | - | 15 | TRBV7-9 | TGTGCCAGCAGCCATACCGGGCGATACGACTACGAGCAGTACTTC | CASSHTGRYDYEQYF
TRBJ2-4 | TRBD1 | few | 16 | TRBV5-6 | TGTGCCAGCAGCTCTGGGACAGGGGTATTGGTGAACATTCAGTACTTC | CASSSGTGVLVNIQYF
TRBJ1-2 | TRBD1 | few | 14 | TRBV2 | TGTGCCAGCAGTGGACAGGGAGGTCTTCAAGGCTACACCTTC | CASSGQGGLQGYTF
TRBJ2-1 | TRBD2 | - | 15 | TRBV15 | TGTGCCACCAGCAGGGGAGGCGGGGGGACCAATGAGCAGTTCTTC | CATSRGGGGTNEQFF
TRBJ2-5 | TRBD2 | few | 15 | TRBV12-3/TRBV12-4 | TGTGCCAGCAGTTCCCCAGCGGGAGGGAGAGAGACCCAGTACTTC | CASSSPAGGRETQYF
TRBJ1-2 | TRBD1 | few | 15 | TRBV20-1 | TGCAGTGCCAATCCCCCGACAGGGCTATTCTATGGCTACACCTTC | CSANPPTGLFYGYTF
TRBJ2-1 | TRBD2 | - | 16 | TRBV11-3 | TGTGCCAGCAGCTTAGTTCTGGCGGGAGTATACAATGAGCAGTTCTTC | CASSLVLAGVYNEQFF
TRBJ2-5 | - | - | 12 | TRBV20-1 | TGCAGTGCCCCCCTGACGGGGGAGACCCAGTACTTC | CSAPLTGETQYF
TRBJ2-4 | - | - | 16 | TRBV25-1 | TGTGCCAGCAGTGAATATAGTCAGGGAATGCAAAACATTCAGTACTTC | CASSEYSQGMQNIQYF
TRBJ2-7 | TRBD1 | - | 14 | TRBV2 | TGTGCCAGCAGGACCGGGACAGGGACCTACGAGCAGTACTTC | CASRTGTGTYEQYF
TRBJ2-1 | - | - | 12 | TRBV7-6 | TGTGCCAGCAGCTTAGTCGAAGGGGAGCAGTTCTTC | CASSLVEGEQFF
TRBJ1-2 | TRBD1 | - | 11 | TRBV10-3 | TGTGCCATTCAGGGGGGCTATGGCTACACCTTC | CAIQGGYGYTF
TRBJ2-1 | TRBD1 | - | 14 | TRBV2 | TGTGCCAGCTACCGGACAGGTTCTTACAATGAGCAGTTCTTC | CASYRTGSYNEQFF
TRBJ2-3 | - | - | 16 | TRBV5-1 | TGCGCCAGCAGCCACCCGAGGAGGCCTAGCACAGATACGCAGTATTTT | CASSHPRRPSTDTQYF
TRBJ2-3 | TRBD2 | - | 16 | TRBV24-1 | TGTGCCACCAGTGATTTGCCTAGCGGGGGCCAAGATACGCAGTATTTT | CATSDLPSGGQDTQYF
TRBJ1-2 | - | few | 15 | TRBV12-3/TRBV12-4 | TGTGCCAGCAGTTTTACAAATTGGGGAGGGGATGGCTACACCTTC | CASSFTNWGGDGYTF
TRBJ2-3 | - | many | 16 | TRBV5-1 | TGCGCCAGCAGCTCGGGGATAGGGGGGAATCAGGATACGCAGTATTTT | CASSSGIGGNQDTQYF
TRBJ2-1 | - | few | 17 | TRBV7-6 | TGTGCCAGCAGCTTCGGTGAGGGGGTCGGCTCCTACAATGAGCAGTTCTTC | CASSFGEGVGSYNEQFF
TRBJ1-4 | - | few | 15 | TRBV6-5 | TGTGCCAGCAGGACCCGGGTCGGGGCTAATGAAAAACTGTTTTTT | CASRTRVGANEKLFF
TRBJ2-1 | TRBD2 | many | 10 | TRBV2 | TGTGCCAGCGGGAGGGATGAGCAGTTCTTC | CASGRDEQFF
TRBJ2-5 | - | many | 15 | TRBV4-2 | TGTGCCAGCAGCCTTATCATTAGCGGCCAAGAGACCCAGTACTTC | CASSLIISGQETQYF
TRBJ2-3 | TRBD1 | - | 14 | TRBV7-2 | TGTGCCAGCAGCTTCTGGACAGGGGATAATACGCAGTATTTT | CASSFWTGDNTQYF
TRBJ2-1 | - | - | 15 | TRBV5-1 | TGCGCCAGCAGCGCGGGACAGAGATCCTACAATGAGCAGTTCTTC | CASSAGQRSYNEQFF
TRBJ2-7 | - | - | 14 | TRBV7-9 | TGTGCCAGCAGCCCGATGTCGGCAGCCTACGAGCAGTACTTC | CASSPMSAAYEQYF
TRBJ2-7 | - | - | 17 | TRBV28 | TGTGCCAGCAGTTCCCGCATGGGAGCGAGGGTTTCCTACGAGCAGTACTTC | CASSSRMGARVSYEQYF
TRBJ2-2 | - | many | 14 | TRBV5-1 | TGCGCCAGCAGCTTGGGCCAGGGCACCGGGGAGCTGTTTTTT | CASSLGQGTGELFF
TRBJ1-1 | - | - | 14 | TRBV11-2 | TGTGCCAGCAGCTTGGGGGGGAAGAACACTGAAGCTTTCTTT | CASSLGGKNTEAFF
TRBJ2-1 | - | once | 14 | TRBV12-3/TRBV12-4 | TGTGCCAGCAGTCCCCAACTGAGGAGGAATGAGCAGTTCTTC | CASSPQLRRNEQFF
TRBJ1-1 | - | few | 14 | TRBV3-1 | TGTGCCAGCAGCCAGCACAGGGAGAACACTGAAGCTTTCTTT | CASSQHRENTEAFF
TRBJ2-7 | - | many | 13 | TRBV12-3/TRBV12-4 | TGTGCCAGCAGTTCGTCCGGCGGCCGGGAGCAGTACTTC | CASSSSGGREQYF
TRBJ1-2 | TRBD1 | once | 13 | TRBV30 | TGTGCCTTACATCCGGGACAGGACTATGGCTACACCTTC | CALHPGQDYGYTF
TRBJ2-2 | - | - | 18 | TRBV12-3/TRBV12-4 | TGTGCCAGCAGTTTGGTACTAGCGACAGGACTAAACACCGGGGAGCTGTTTTTT | CASSLVLATGLNTGELFF
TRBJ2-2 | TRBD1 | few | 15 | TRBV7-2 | TGTGCCAGCAGCCGGGACAGGGTAAAAACCGGGGAGCTGTTTTTT | CASSRDRVKTGELFF
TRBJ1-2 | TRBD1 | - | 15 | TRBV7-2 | TGTGCCAGCACCATTAGCCCGGGACAGGGGAATGGCTACACCTTC | CASTISPGQGNGYTF
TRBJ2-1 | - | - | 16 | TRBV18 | TGTGCCAGCTCACCACTATCGCTGCAGGGCCGCAATGAGCAGTTCTTC | CASSPLSLQGRNEQFF
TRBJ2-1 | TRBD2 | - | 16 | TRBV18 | TGTGCCAGCTCACCCGCTAGCGGGGGGACATACAATGAGCAGTTCTTC | CASSPASGGTYNEQFF
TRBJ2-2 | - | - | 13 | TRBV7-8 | TGTGCCAGCAGCTTCCGTTTCACCGGGGAGCTGTTTTTT | CASSFRFTGELFF
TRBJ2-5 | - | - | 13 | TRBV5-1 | TGCGCCAGCAGCTCTACAGGAGAAGAGACCCAGTACTTC | CASSSTGEETQYF
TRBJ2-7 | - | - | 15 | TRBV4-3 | TGCGCCAGCAGCCAACTGCGGACTTCATTCTACGAGCAGTACTTC | CASSQLRTSFYEQYF
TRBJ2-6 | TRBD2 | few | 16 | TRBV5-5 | TGTGCCAGCAGCTGGGGGGGGATCTCTGGGGCCAACGTCCTGACTTTC | CASSWGGISGANVLTF
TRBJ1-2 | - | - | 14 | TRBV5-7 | TGTGCCAGCAGCTTGTGGGCACAGAACTATGGCTACACCTTC | CASSLWAQNYGYTF
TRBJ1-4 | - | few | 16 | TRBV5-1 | TGCGCCAGCAGCTTGGCCGGGGGGCAGACTAATGAAAAACTGTTTTTT | CASSLAGGQTNEKLFF
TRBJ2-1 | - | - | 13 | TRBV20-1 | TGCAGTGCTAGAACCCCCGGCCCCGGGGAGCAGTTCTTC | CSARTPGPGEQFF